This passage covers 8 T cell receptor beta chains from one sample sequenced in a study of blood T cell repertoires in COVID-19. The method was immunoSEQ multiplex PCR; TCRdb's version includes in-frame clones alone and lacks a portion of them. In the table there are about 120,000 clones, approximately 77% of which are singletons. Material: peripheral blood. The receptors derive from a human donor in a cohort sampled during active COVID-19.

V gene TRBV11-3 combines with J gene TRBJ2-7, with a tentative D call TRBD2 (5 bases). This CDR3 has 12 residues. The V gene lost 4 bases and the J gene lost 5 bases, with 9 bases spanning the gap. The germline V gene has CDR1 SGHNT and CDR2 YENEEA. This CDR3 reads CASSSEGDEQYF. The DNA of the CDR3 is TGTGCCAGCAGCTCTGAGGGCGACGAGCAGTACTTC.

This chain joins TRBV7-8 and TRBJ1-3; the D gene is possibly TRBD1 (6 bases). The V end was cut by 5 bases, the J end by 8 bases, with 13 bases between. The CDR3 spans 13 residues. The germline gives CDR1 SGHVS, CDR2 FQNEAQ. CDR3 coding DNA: TGTGCCAGCAGCGAGCAGGGGCAAGACACCATATATTTT. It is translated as CASSEQGQDTIYF.

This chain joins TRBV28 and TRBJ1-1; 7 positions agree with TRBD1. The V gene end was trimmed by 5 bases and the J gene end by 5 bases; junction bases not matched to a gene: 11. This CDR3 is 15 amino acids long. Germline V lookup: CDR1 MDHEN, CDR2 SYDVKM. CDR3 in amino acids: CASSPPGQFITEAFF. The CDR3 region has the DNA TGTGCCAGCAGTCCCCCGGGACAGTTTATAACTGAAGCTTTCTTT.

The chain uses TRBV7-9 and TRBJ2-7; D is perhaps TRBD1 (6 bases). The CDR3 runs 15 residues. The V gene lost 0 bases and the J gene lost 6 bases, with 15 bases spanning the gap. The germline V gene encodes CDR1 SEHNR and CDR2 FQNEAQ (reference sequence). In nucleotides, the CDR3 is TGTGCCAGCAGCTTAGCACAGGGTGAAGTGAGCGAGCAGTACTTC. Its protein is CASSLAQGEVSEQYF.

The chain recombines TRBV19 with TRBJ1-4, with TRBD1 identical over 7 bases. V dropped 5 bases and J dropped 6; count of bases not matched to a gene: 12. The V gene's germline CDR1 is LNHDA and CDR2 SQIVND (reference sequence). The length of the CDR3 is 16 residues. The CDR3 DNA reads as TGTGCCAGTAGTCGAAATCCAGGGGGGCGAGATGAAAAACTGTTTTTT. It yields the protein CASSRNPGGRDEKLFF. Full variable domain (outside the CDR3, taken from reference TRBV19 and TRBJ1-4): DGGITQSPKYLFRKEGQNVTLSCEQNLNHDAMYWYRQDPGQGLRLIYYSQIVNDFQKGDIAEGYSVSREKKESFPLTVTSAQKNPTAFYLCASSRNPGGRDEKLFFGSGTQLSVL.

The CDR3 here is CASRQTGPFEKLFF. The CDR3 bases are TGCGCCAGCAGACAGACAGGGCCCTTTGAAAAACTGTTTTTT. V is TRBV4-1 and J is TRBJ1-4; TRBD1 matches at 7 bases. This CDR3 spans 14 amino acids. Germline CDR1 is MGHRA and CDR2 is YSYEKL. The V and J ends lost 6 bases and 7 bases, in that order; junction bases with no gene match: 8.

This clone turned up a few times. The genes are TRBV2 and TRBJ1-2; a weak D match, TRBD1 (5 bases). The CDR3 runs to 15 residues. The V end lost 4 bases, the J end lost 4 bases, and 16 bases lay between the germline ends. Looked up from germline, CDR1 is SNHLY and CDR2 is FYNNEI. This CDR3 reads CASSGIKGWGYGYTF. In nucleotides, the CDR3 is TGTGCCAGCAGTGGGATAAAGGGGTGGGGCTATGGCTACACCTTC. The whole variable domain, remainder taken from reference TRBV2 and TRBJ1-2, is EPEVTQTPSHQVTQMGQEVILRCVPISNHLYFYWYRQILGQKVEFLVSFYNNEISEKSEIFDDQFSVERPDGSNFTLKIRSTKLEDSAMYFCASSGIKGWGYGYTFGSGTRLTVV.

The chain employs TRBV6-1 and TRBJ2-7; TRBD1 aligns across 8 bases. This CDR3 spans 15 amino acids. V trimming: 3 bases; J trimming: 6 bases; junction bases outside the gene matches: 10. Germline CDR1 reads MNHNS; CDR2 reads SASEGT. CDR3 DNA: TGTGCCAGCAGTGAGGGTTTGGACAGGGTGTCCGAGCAGTACTTC. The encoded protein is CASSEGLDRVSEQYF.